This is a list of T cell receptor beta chains from one sample in a study of T cells in localized non-small cell lung cancer. Sequencing was performed with immunoSEQ multiplex PCR; in TCRdb, only in-frame clones are kept and a portion is missing. The table has tens of thousands of clones, around nine tenths seen once; the top ten hold 3.5%. The sample here was peripheral blood, taken before any cancer treatment. The receptors derive from a man between 18 and 49 years old with stage I lung adenocarcinoma. Each CDR3 is given with its conserved first and last residue. D genes are given only for firm matches. For some rows the clone size is stated as once, few or many, or as a class when expanded; others skip it.

j_call d_call v_call clone_size cdr3_aa cdr3_nt
TRBJ2-5 NA TRBV6-5 NA CASSYSGSDQETQYF TGTGCCAGCAGTTACTCGGGGTCAGACCAAGAGACCCAGTACTTC
TRBJ1-5 TRBD1 TRBV30 few CACDFRGTGVQPQHF TGTGCCTGCGATTTCAGAGGGACAGGGGTTCAGCCCCAGCATTTT
TRBJ2-7 NA TRBV11-2 NA CASTGAYEQYF TGTGCCAGCACCGGCGCGTACGAGCAGTACTTC
TRBJ1-1 TRBD1 TRBV19 NA CASSMGTGWTEAFF TGTGCCAGTAGTATGGGGACAGGGTGGACTGAAGCTTTCTTT
TRBJ1-4 NA TRBV10-2 NA CASSDGAREKLFF TGCGCCAGCAGTGACGGGGCTAGAGAAAAACTGTTTTTT
TRBJ2-3 NA TRBV5-8 NA CASSLLIADTQYF TGTGCCAGCAGCTTGTTGATCGCAGATACGCAGTATTTT
TRBJ1-5 NA TRBV6-6 NA CAAGADFSNQPQHF TGTGCCGCGGGAGCGGATTTTAGCAATCAGCCCCAGCATTTT
TRBJ2-7 TRBD2 TRBV5-4 NA CASSFAGAYEQYF TGTGCCAGCAGCTTCGCGGGAGCCTACGAGCAGTACTTC
TRBJ2-5 NA TRBV4-2 once CASSQPWTGAGTQYF TGTGCCAGCAGCCAACCCTGGACCGGGGCCGGGACCCAGTACTTC
TRBJ1-2 NA TRBV30 NA CAWSAIHYGYTF TGTGCCTGGAGTGCTATCCACTATGGCTACACCTTC
TRBJ1-3 TRBD1 TRBV4-1 NA CASSQGGDRGNTIYF TGCGCCAGCAGCCAGGGAGGGGACAGGGGAAACACCATATATTTT
TRBJ1-5 TRBD1 TRBV27 NA CASSNRGYNQPQHF TGTGCCAGCAGTAACAGGGGGTACAATCAGCCCCAGCATTTT
TRBJ2-2 NA TRBV7-2 NA CASSPSMGGELFF TGTGCCAGCAGCCCATCGATGGGCGGGGAGCTGTTTTTT
TRBJ2-1 NA TRBV12-5 NA CASGLVQGGSYNEQFF TGTGCTAGTGGTTTGGTACAGGGGGGGAGCTACAATGAGCAGTTCTTC
TRBJ1-1 NA TRBV28 once CATRRDLNTEAFF TGTGCCACCAGGCGGGACCTGAACACTGAAGCTTTCTTT
TRBJ2-7 NA TRBV10-2 NA CASSVGTKGTEQYF TGCGCCAGCAGTGTTGGGACAAAGGGTACCGAGCAGTACTTC
TRBJ1-6 NA TRBV30 NA CAWSKDRDSPLHF TGTGCCTGGAGTAAGGACCGAGATTCACCCCTCCACTTT
TRBJ1-1 NA TRBV9 NA CASSDSTGNTEAFF TGTGCCAGCAGCGACAGTACAGGGAACACTGAAGCTTTCTTT
TRBJ2-1 NA TRBV15 NA CATSSTASSYNEQFF TGTGCCACCTCATCGACTGCCAGCTCCTACAATGAGCAGTTCTTC
TRBJ2-5 NA TRBV19 NA CASSIGGRETQYF TGTGCCAGTAGTATAGGGGGAAGGGAGACCCAGTACTTC
TRBJ1-1 NA TRBV19 NA CASSMSPAGRLAEAFF TGTGCCAGTAGTATGTCCCCTGCGGGGAGGCTCGCTGAAGCTTTCTTT
TRBJ2-2 NA TRBV10-3 NA CAISESGGPPGELFF TGTGCCATCAGTGAGTCAGGGGGGCCCCCCGGGGAGCTGTTTTTT
TRBJ2-7 TRBD2 TRBV27 once CASSLAGVPENYEQYF TGTGCCAGCAGTTTAGCGGGGGTGCCTGAGAACTACGAGCAGTACTTC
TRBJ1-4 NA TRBV10-3 NA CAISDRQNEKLFF TGTGCCATCAGTGATAGGCAGAATGAAAAACTGTTTTTT
TRBJ1-3 NA TRBV19 NA CASSVDLNGNTIYF TGTGCCAGTAGTGTGGACCTCAACGGAAACACCATATATTTT
TRBJ1-4 NA TRBV6-1 NA CASSENEKLFF TGTGCCAGCAGTGAAAATGAAAAACTGTTTTTT
TRBJ1-2 NA TRBV4-1 NA CASSQEGNRNYGYTF TGCGCCAGCAGCCAAGAAGGAAACAGGAACTATGGCTACACCTTC
TRBJ2-5 TRBD2 TRBV7-9 NA CASSPSRLAGPQETQYF TGTGCCAGCAGCCCCTCCCGACTAGCGGGGCCTCAGGAGACCCAGTACTTC
TRBJ1-5 TRBD1 TRBV2 NA CASSENTGDNQPQHF TGTGCCAGCAGCGAAAATACAGGGGATAATCAGCCCCAGCATTTT
TRBJ1-6 TRBD1 TRBV11-2 NA CASTFGQGLSPLHF TGTGCCAGCACCTTCGGACAGGGGCTTTCACCCCTCCACTTT
TRBJ1-4 NA TRBV19 NA CASSFDRPANEKLFF TGTGCCAGTAGTTTCGACAGGCCAGCTAATGAAAAACTGTTTTTT
TRBJ1-3 TRBD1 TRBV6-6 NA CASSRDRVTGNTIYF TGTGCCAGCAGCCGGGACAGGGTAACTGGAAACACCATATATTTT
TRBJ1-2 TRBD1 TRBV7-2 NA CASSLMGQGNYGYTF TGTGCCAGCAGTCTAATGGGACAGGGTAACTATGGCTACACCTTC
TRBJ1-2 TRBD1 TRBV7-7 NA CASSPRTGRDGYTF TGTGCCAGCAGCCCACGGACAGGGCGTGATGGCTACACCTTC
TRBJ1-1 NA TRBV2 NA CASRASKWGNTEAFF TGTGCCAGCAGGGCCTCAAAGTGGGGGAACACTGAAGCTTTCTTT
TRBJ2-6 NA TRBV5-6 NA CASRDTSGANVLTF TGTGCCAGCAGAGACACCTCTGGGGCCAACGTCCTGACTTTC
TRBJ2-1 TRBD2 TRBV7-2 NA CASSFGGAYYNEQFF TGTGCCAGCAGCTTCGGGGGGGCCTACTACAATGAGCAGTTCTTC
TRBJ2-5 NA TRBV6-5 NA CASSYGRQETQYF TGTGCCAGCAGTTATGGGAGACAAGAGACCCAGTACTTC
TRBJ1-5 TRBD1 TRBV19 NA CASSVGTGGGNQPQHF TGTGCCAGTAGTGTAGGGACAGGGGGTGGCAATCAGCCCCAGCATTTT
TRBJ1-1 NA TRBV29-1 NA CSVDRVGTEAFF TGCAGCGTTGACAGGGTCGGCACTGAAGCTTTCTTT
TRBJ1-1 NA TRBV7-2 NA CASSLERGEGNTEAFF TGTGCCAGCAGCTTAGAACGGGGAGAGGGGAACACTGAAGCTTTCTTT
TRBJ1-5 NA TRBV5-6 NA CASSPGGIQPQHF TGTGCCAGCAGCCCCGGTGGGATTCAGCCCCAGCATTTT
TRBJ1-6 NA TRBV19 NA CASSVPGRESSPLHF TGTGCCAGTAGTGTTCCGGGACGGGAGAGTTCACCCCTCCACTTT